The present TCR beta chain was sequenced within a study of T cell repertoires in cytomegalovirus infection. Study context: Public TCR beta signatures were indicative of both CMV infection and a matching HLA type. Points from the study as a whole: CMV-specific HLA-C-restricted TCR beta clonotypes dominated the ex vivo response.

TCRdb re-analysed the reads in MiXCR, keeping a single row per CDR3 protein. The sample yields about 530,000 distinct CDR3 sequences, more than 20% seen once. Germline V gives CDR1 SGHVS, CDR2 FNYEAQ. Trimming pared 0 bases from V and 4 bases from J, leaving 12 bases between. This CDR3 spans 15 amino acids. This clonotype was counted at least ten times. Its antigen is currently unknown. The sequence was obtained from a human donor in good health (CMV status not recorded). Some clones in this sample may be carry-over from other donors' samples. V gene TRBV7-6 combines with J gene TRBJ2-5; tentatively, D is TRBD2 (6 bases). Sequencing used PBMCs. CDR3 bases: TGTGCCAGCAGCTTAGCGCCGTTGGGGGGAGAGACCCAGTACTTC. Translating it yields CASSLAPLGGETQYF.